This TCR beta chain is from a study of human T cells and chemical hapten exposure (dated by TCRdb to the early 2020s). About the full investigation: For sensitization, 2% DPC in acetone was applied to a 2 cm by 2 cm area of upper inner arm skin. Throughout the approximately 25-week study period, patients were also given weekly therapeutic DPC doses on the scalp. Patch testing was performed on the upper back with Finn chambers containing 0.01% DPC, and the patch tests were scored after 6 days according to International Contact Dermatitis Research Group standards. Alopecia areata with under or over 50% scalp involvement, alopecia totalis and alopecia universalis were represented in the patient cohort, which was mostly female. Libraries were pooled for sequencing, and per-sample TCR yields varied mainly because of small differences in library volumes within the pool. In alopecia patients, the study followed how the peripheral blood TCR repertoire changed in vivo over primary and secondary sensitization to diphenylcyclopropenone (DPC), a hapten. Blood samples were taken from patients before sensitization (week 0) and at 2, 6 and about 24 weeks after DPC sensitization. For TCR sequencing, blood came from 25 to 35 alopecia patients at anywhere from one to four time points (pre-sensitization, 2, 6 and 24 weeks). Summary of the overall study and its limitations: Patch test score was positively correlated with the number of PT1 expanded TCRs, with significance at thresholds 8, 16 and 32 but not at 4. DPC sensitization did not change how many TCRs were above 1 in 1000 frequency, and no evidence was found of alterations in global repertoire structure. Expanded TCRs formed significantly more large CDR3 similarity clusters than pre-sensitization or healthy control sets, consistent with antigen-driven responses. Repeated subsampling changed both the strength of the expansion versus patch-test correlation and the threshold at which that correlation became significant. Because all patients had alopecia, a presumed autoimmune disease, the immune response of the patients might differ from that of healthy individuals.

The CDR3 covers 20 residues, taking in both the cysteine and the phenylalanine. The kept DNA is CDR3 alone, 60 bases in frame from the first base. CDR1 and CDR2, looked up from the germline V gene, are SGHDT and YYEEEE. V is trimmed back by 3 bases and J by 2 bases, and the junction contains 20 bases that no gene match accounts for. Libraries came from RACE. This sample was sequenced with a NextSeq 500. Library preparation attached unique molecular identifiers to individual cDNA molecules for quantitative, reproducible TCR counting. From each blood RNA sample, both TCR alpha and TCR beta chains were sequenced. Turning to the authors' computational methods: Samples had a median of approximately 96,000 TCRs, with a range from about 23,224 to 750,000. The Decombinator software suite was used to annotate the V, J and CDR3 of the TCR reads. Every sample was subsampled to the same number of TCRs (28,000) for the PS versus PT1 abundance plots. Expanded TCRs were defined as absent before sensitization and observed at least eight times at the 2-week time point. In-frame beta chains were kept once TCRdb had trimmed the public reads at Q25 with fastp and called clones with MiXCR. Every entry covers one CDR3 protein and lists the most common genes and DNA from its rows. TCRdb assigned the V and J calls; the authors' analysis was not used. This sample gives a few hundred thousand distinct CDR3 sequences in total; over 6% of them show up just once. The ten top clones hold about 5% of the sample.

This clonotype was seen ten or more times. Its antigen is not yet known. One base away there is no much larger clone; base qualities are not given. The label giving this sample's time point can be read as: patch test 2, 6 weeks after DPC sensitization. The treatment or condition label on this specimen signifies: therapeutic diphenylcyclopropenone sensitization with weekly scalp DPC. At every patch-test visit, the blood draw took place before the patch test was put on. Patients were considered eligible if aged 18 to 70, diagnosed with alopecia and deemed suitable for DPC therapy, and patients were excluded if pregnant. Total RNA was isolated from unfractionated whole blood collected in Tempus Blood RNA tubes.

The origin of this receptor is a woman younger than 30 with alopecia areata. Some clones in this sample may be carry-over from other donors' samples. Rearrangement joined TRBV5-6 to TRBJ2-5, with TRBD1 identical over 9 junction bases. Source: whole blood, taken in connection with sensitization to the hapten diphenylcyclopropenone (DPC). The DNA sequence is TGTGCCAGCAGCTCGGCCGGACAGGGGACGGGGTCGGGGTTACAAGAGACCCAGTACTTC. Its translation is CASSSAGQGTGSGLQETQYF. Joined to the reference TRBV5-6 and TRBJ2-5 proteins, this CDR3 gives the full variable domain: DAGVTQSPTHLIKTRGQQVTLRCSPKSGHDTVSWYQQALGQGPQFIFQYYEEEERQRGNFPDRFSGHQFPNYSSELNVNALLLGDSALYLCASSSAGQGTGSGLQETQYFGPGTRLLVL.